What follows are 16 T cell receptor beta chains derived from one specimen sequenced in a study of identical twins. TCRdb ran MiXCR on the 5' RACE reads and lists one entry per CDR3 protein. The sample lists 400,000 to 550,000 distinct CDR3 sequences; about 24% were seen once. A further study also used this sample, focusing on T cells expressing NK-cell markers.

The sequencing input was CD4+ T cells sorted from blood. The receptors were sampled from a woman aged 18 to 35 in good health.

The chain joins TRBV30 to TRBJ2-2, with D hard to call. V gave up 2 bases and J gave up 6 bases, with 10 bases separating them. The germline V gene has CDR1 GTSNPN and CDR2 SVGIG (reference sequence). CDR3 size: 13 residues. The CDR3: CAWSTTRAGELFF. The CDR3 nucleotides are TGTGCCTGGAGTACTACTCGGGCCGGGGAGCTGTTTTTT.

This chain links TRBV6-1 with TRBJ2-1; 8 nucleotides match TRBD1. V lost 5 bases and J lost 4; bases outside the gene matches: 1. This CDR3 comprises 13 residues. CDR1 and CDR2 (germline): MNHNS, SASEGT. CDR3 sequence reads: CASSRDRYNEQFF. As DNA, the CDR3 is TGTGCCAGCAGTCGGGACAGGTACAATGAGCAGTTCTTC.

The chain combines TRBV6-1 with TRBJ1-2; D not resolved. The CDR3 spans 14 residues. Germline V gene sequence: CDR1 MNHNS, CDR2 SASEGT. V lost 7 bases to trimming and J lost 1 base, with 13 bases between them. Here the CDR3 reads CASTAGGSNYGYTF. For the CDR3, the DNA is TGTGCCAGCACCGCAGGAGGTAGTAACTATGGCTACACCTTC.

This clonotype was counted between two and nine times. The V gene is TRBV7-9, the J gene TRBJ2-2; possibly TRBD1 or TRBD2 for D (6 bases each). The V end was cut by 8 bases, the J end by 2 bases, with 21 bases between. The CDR3 has 17 amino acids. Looked up from germline, CDR1 is SEHNR and CDR2 is FQNEAQ (reference sequence). The CDR3 region has the DNA TGTGCCAGCCTTGACGGGGGCCCTTCATCTAACACCGGGGAGCTGTTTTTT. This sequence encodes CASLDGGPSSNTGELFF.

This clonotype was seen more than once but under ten times. The gene calls are TRBV12-3 or TRBV12-4 and TRBJ1-5; TRBD1 matches at 8 bases. The CDR3 runs 13 residues. The trim removed 6 bases at V and 7 bases at J, leaving 5 bases unmatched. CDR3 region: CASSQTGEQPQHF. In nucleotides, the CDR3 is TGTGCCAGCAGCCAGACAGGGGAGCAGCCCCAGCATTTT.

This clonotype was counted ten times or more. The rearrangement links TRBV29-1 to TRBJ2-5; the D gene is possibly TRBD2 (5 bases). The germline gives CDR1 SQVTM, CDR2 ANQGSEA. V dropped 4 bases and J dropped 4 bases, with 13 bases sitting between them. The length of the CDR3 is 13 residues. CDR3 nucleotides: TGCAGCGTTGCAGGTGACGGAGGAGAGACCCAGTACTTC. It yields the protein CSVAGDGGETQYF.

The chain is built from TRBV20-1 and TRBJ2-2; D is possibly TRBD1 or TRBD2 (5 bases each). CDR3 size: 17 residues. Germline-derived CDR1 and CDR2 are DFQATT and SNEGSKA (reference sequence). The V gene lost 6 bases and the J gene lost 0 bases, with 20 bases spanning the gap. CDR3 in amino acids: CSAADRGRRSNTGELFF. The DNA of the CDR3 is TGCAGTGCGGCGGACCGGGGCCGACGATCGAACACCGGGGAGCTGTTTTTT.

The chain employs TRBV5-1 and TRBJ1-1, with D unclear. Per the germline V gene, CDR1 is SGHRS and CDR2 is YFSETQ. This CDR3 is built from 14 residues. The V gene lost 0 bases and the J gene lost 1 base, with 7 bases spanning the gap. CDR3 DNA sequence: TGCGCCAGCAGCTTGGTCCTTTCGAACACTGAAGCTTTCTTT. Translation: CASSLVLSNTEAFF.

V gene TRBV12-3 or TRBV12-4 combines with J gene TRBJ2-7; 8 positions agree with TRBD2. Trimming cost V 3 bases and J 3 bases; bases outside gene matches: 4. The CDR3 contains 14 residues. CDR3 loop: CASSLSGSGYEQYF. CDR3 coding DNA: TGTGCCAGCAGTTTGAGCGGGAGCGGCTACGAGCAGTACTTC.

This clonotype was counted many times. V gene TRBV15 combines with J gene TRBJ2-3; 10 bases line up with TRBD1. CDR1 is LNHNV, CDR2 YYDKDF, per germline (reference sequence). The CDR3 is made up of 17 amino acids. The trim removed 2 bases at V and 6 bases at J, leaving 11 bases unmatched. The CDR3 sequence is CATSRTATGGMLDTQYF. CDR3 nucleotides: TGTGCCACCAGCAGAACGGCGACAGGGGGCATGCTCGATACGCAGTATTTT. Combining the CDR3 with reference TRBV15 and TRBJ2-3 gives the whole variable domain DAMVIQNPRYQVTQFGKPVTLSCSQTLNHNVMYWYQQKSSQAPKLLFHYYDKDFNNEADTPDNFQSRRPNTSFCFLDIRSPGLGDTAMYLCATSRTATGGMLDTQYFGPGTRLTVL.

This clonotype has only a few counts. This rearrangement joins TRBV12-3 or TRBV12-4 to TRBJ2-7, with D possibly being TRBD1 or TRBD2 (5 bases each). The CDR3 runs 21 residues. Trimming left V 3 bases short and J 0 bases short, with 30 bases between. The CDR3 loop reads CASSFWGIAGKARYSSYEQYF. In DNA form, the CDR3 reads TGTGCCAGCAGTTTCTGGGGGATCGCAGGGAAGGCGCGGTATAGCTCCTACGAGCAGTACTTC.

In its sample, this clonotype was seen a few times. The genes are TRBV9 and TRBJ1-6, with D perhaps TRBD1 (5 bases). Trimming removed 0 bases from V and 5 bases from J, with 9 bases in between. CDR1 SGDLS and CDR2 YYNGEE come from the germline V gene. This CDR3 contains 15 residues. CDR3 coding DNA: TGTGCCAGCAGCGTAGGCGTCAGGGATAATTCACCCCTCCACTTT. Amino acids: CASSVGVRDNSPLHF. Supplemented by reference TRBV9 and TRBJ1-6, the full variable domain reads DSGVTQTPKHLITATGQRVTLRCSPRSGDLSVYWYQQSLDQGLQFLIQYYNGEERAKGNILERFSAQQFPDLHSELNLSSLELGDSALYFCASSVGVRDNSPLHFGNGTRLTVT.

This clonotype was detected a few times. The chain links TRBV7-3 to TRBJ2-7, with a weak D call TRBD1 (5 bases). Germline V gene lookup returns CDR1 SGHTA and CDR2 FQGTGA. V was clipped by 6 bases and J by 0 bases, with 12 bases between them. The CDR3 totals 14 residues. The CDR3 DNA follows: TGTGCCAGCAGAGACAGCCCGAGCTCCTACGAGCAGTACTTC. It is translated as CASRDSPSSYEQYF.

This chain links TRBV10-3 with TRBJ2-1; 9 bases are shared with TRBD2. This CDR3 is 15 amino acids long. Trimming took 6 bases from V and 9 from J; bases not matched to a gene: 12. Per germline, CDR1 ENHRY and CDR2 SYGVKD. The CDR3 DNA is TGTGCCATCAGCAAATTGGGTAGCGGGAGTGGTGAGCAGTTCTTC. It codes for CAISKLGSGSGEQFF.

The chain joins TRBV10-3 to TRBJ2-5; D might be TRBD2 (6 bases). The CDR3 loop spans 12 amino acids. V lost 6 bases and J lost 5, with 10 bases in between. The germline V gene encodes CDR1 ENHRY and CDR2 SYGVKD. The CDR3 sequence: CAISGSGETQYF. CDR3 DNA: TGTGCCATCAGCGGGAGCGGGGAGACCCAGTACTTC.

This rearrangement joins TRBV25-1 to TRBJ2-1; no clear D. The V end was cut by 4 bases, the J end by 7 bases, with 11 bases between. From germline, CDR1 is MGHDK and CDR2 SYGVNS. The CDR3 has 13 residues. The CDR3 sequence: CASSVHGGNEQFF. Here the CDR3 DNA reads TGTGCCAGCAGTGTCCACGGCGGAAATGAGCAGTTCTTC.